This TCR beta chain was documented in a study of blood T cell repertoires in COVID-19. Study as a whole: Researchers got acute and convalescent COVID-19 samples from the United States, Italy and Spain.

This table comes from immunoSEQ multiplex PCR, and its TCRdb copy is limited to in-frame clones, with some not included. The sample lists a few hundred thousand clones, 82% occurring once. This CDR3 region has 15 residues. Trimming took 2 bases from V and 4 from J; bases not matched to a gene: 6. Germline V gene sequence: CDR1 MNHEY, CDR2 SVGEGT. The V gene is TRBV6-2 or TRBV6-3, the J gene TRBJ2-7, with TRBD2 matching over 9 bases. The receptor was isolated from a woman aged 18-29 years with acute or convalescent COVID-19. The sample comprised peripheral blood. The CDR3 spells CASSYVAGGPYEQYF. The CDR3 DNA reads TGTGCCAGCAGTTACGTCGCGGGAGGGCCGTACGAGCAGTACTTC.